This T cell receptor (beta chain) was retrieved from a study of blood T cell repertoires in COVID-19. On the study more broadly: Either two negative PCRs, clearance, or symptom resolution qualified Cohort 3 donors as recovered. Sample material is recorded as cDNA or gDNA derived from T cells, B-cell-depleted T cells, or PBMCs.

Researchers sorted participants into cohorts using their self-reported clinical history. Original methodology: Amplification of reference gene primers provided the estimated nucleated cell counts. Here immunoSEQ multiplex PCR was the method, and the copy in TCRdb shows in-frame clones only, minus some. That table furnishes V, J and clone size, whereas the DNA furnished D and trimming. This sample carries fewer than 350,000 clones, 88% of them seen once, and the ten largest clones take under 2.5%. Germline V CDR1 and CDR2: KGHSH, LQKENI. This CDR3 region has 17 residues. V was clipped by 0 bases and J by 3 bases, with 15 bases between them.

The V gene is TRBV18, the J gene TRBJ2-4, with D possibly matching TRBD2 (8 bases). The sequence came from a woman in her fifties or sixties in a cohort exposed to, infected with or recovered from COVID-19 (not recorded which). The source material was PBMCs or T cells enriched from blood (not recorded which). As DNA, the CDR3 is TGTGCCAGCTCACCACCCTCGGGAGGGGGCAGCAAAAACATTCAGTACTTC. It codes for CASSPPSGGGSKNIQYF.